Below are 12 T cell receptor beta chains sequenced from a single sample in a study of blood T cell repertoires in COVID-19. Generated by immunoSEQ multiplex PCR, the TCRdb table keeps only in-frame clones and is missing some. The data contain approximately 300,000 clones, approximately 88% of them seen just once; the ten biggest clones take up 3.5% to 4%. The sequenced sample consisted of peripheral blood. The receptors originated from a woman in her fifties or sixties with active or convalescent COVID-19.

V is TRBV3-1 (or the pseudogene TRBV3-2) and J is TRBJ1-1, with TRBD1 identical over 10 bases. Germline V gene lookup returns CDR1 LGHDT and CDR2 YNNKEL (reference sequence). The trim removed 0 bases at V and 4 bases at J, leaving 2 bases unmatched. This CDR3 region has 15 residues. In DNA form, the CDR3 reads TGTGCCAGCAGCCAAGATGGGACAGGGGCCACTGAAGCTTTCTTT. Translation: CASSQDGTGATEAFF.

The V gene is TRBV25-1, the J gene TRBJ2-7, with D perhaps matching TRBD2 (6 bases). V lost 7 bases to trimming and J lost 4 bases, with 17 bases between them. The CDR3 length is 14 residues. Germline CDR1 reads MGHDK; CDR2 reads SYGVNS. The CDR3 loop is CASMREGLSYEQYF. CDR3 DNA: TGTGCCAGCATGCGAGAGGGACTTTCATACGAGCAGTACTTC.

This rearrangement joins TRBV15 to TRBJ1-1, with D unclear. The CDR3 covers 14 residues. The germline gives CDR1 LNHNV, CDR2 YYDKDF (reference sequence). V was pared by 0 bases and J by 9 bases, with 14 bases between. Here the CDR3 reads CATSRDTFNRQAFF. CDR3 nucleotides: TGTGCCACCAGCAGAGATACTTTTAACCGCCAAGCTTTCTTT.

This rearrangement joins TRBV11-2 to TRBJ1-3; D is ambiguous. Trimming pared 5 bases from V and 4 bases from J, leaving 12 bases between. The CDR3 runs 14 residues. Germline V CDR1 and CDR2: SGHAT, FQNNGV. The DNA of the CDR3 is TGTGCCAGCAGCCTCGAGACGCGGGGAAACACCATATATTTT. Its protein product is CASSLETRGNTIYF.

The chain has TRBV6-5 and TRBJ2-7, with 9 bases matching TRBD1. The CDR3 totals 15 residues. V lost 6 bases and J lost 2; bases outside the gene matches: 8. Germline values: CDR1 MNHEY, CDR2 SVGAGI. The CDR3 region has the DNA TGTGCCAGCAGATCCTGGACAGGGGAACCCTACGAGCAGTACTTC. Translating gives CASRSWTGEPYEQYF.

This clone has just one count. For the CDR3, the DNA is TGTGCCAGCAGTGGACAGGGAAGGCAGCCCCAGCATTTT. This gives the protein CASSGQGRQPQHF. The J gene is TRBJ1-5, the V gene TRBV25-1, with 7 bases fitting TRBD1. The V gene end was trimmed by 4 bases and the J gene end by 7 bases; junction bases not matched to a gene: 4. CDR1 and CDR2 (germline): MGHDK, SYGVNS. The CDR3 consists of 13 residues.

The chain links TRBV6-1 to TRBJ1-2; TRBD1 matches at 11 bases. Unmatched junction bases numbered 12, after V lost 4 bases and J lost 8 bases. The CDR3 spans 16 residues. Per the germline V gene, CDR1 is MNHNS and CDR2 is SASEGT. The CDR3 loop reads CASSGGGQGGLEGYTF. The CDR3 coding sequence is TGTGCCAGCAGTGGAGGGGGACAGGGGGGTTTGGAGGGCTACACCTTC.

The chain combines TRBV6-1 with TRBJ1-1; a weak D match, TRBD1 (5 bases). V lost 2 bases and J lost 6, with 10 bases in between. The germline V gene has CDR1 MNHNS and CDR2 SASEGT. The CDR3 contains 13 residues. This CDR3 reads CASSEQGSSEAFF. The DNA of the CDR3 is TGTGCCAGCAGTGAACAGGGTAGCTCTGAAGCTTTCTTT.

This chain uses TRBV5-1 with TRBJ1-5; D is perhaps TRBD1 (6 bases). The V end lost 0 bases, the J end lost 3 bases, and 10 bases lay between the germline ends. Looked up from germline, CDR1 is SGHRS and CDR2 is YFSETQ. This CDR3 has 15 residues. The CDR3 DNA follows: TGCGCCAGCAGCTTGGCCGGGGGGCCCAATCAGCCCCAGCATTTT. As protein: CASSLAGGPNQPQHF.

CDR3 sequence (DNA): TGTGCCAGCTCACAAGGACAGACTAACGAGCAGTACTTC. Protein product: CASSQGQTNEQYF. V and J are TRBV18 and TRBJ2-7; D might be TRBD1 (6 bases). The CDR3 covers 13 residues. Between the trimmed V and J ends, which lost 4 bases and 5 bases, there was a span of 12 bases. Germline values: CDR1 KGHSH, CDR2 LQKENI. Based on the CDR3 plus reference TRBV18 and TRBJ2-7, the full variable domain is NAGVMQNPRHLVRRRGQEARLRCSPMKGHSHVYWYRQLPEEGLKFMVYLQKENIIDESGMPKERFSAEFPKEGPSILRIQQVVRGDSAAYFCASSQGQTNEQYFGPGTRLTVT.

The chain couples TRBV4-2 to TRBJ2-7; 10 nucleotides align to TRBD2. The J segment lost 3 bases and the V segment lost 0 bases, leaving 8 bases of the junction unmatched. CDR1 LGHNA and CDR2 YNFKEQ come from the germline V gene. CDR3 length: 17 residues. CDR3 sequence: CASSQDPLAGEGYEQYF. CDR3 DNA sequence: TGTGCCAGCAGCCAAGATCCCCTAGCGGGAGAGGGCTACGAGCAGTACTTC.

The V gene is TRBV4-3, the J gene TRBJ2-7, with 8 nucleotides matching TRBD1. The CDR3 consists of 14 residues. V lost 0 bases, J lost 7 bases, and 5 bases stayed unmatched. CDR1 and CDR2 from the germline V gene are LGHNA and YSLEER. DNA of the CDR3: TGCGCCAGCAGCCAAGACAGGGGGCATAAAGAGCAGTACTTC. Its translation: CASSQDRGHKEQYF.